This T cell receptor beta chain came from a study of tumor-infiltrating lymphocytes in oesophageal squamous cell carcinoma (dated by TCRdb to 2016 to 2017). The library was built by means of PCR. These reads were obtained on an Illumina HiSeq 2000. The public sequencing data were trimmed at Q25 with fastp and processed into clonotypes with MiXCR by TCRdb, which kept only in-frame beta chains. Rows with a matching CDR3 protein are joined into one entry that keeps the most common DNA and genes. The sample table records 23,000 or so distinct CDR3 sequences; around 34% of these occur just once. 19% of the sample belongs to the ten largest clones. CDR1 is given as SGHVS and CDR2 as FQNEAQ, both from the germline V gene. Relative to germline, V is 5 bases shorter and J is 2 bases shorter, with 9 bases between their ends. The CDR3 covers 13 residues, taking in both the cysteine and the phenylalanine. Just the 39-base CDR3 DNA is kept, in frame starting at base 1.

This clonotype registers as medium-sized (0.01 to 0.1%) within its sample. Its antigen target is currently unknown. It has no much larger one-base neighbor in the sample; base qualities were not kept. The TCR sequence derives from a female donor with esophageal squamous cell carcinoma. The chain joins TRBV7-8 to TRBJ1-2, with no confident D gene call. The sequencing input was esophageal tumor tissue. The DNA sequence follows: TGTGCCAGCAGCATCAATCGGAACTATGGCTACACCTTC. This sequence encodes CASSINRNYGYTF.